This record concerns one T cell receptor beta chain sequence. Its antigen is not known. CDR3 length: 13 amino acids. The V gene's germline CDR1 is SGHRS and CDR2 YFSETQ. V was clipped by 1 base and J by 6 bases, with 8 bases between them. The source of the sample is a study of graft-versus-host responses after intestinal transplantation. Study summary: Multivisceral, liver-intestinal, or isolated intestinal transplants were given to recipients.

Measured with immunoSEQ multiplex PCR; TCRdb has only the in-frame clones, and not every one. The sample includes some 130,000 clones, roughly 95% seen only once; the top ten take more than 2.5%. The study's findings and limits: The authors found GvH clones in recipient marrow, some appearing first in ileum or blood.

Specimen: unstimulated CD8+ T cells sorted from spleen or lymph node cells, collected before intestinal transplant. This clonotype was obtained from a human donor who received an intestinal transplant. The gene calls are TRBV5-1 and TRBJ2-1; D gene unclear. CDR3 amino acids: CASSLMPVNEQFF. The DNA for the CDR3 is TGCGCCAGCAGCTTGATGCCGGTCAATGAGCAGTTCTTC.